This T cell receptor beta chain stems from a study of T cells in localized non-small cell lung cancer. General study findings and limits: Heterogeneity remains possible because sequencing was limited to only one tumor region. Across samples, adjacent lung featured a median roughly 60 of the top 100 tumor clones. Uninvolved neighboring lung showed the greatest T cell clonality, exceeding tumor. Those with higher blood T cell density had longer overall survival.

The protocol was immunoSEQ multiplex PCR, while the TCRdb copy is restricted to in-frame clones and leaves out a portion. In the table there are 64,000 or so clones, approximately 87% of which are singletons. Comments on this clone: Antigen: not known.

The CDR3 totals 15 residues. V lost 6 bases to trimming and J lost 7 bases, with 21 bases between them. Germline V gene sequence: CDR1 LNHDA, CDR2 SQIVND (reference sequence). The chain links TRBV19 to TRBJ1-2, with TRBD1 as a possible D gene (5 bases). This clonotype was obtained from a woman aged 40 to 75 with stage I lung adenocarcinoma. The sample in question was peripheral blood, obtained before any cancer treatment. The CDR3 is CASSPAGTRTRGYTF. In DNA form, the CDR3 reads TGTGCCAGTAGCCCCGCCGGGACCCGGACTCGTGGCTACACCTTC.